The 21 T cell receptor beta chains below were found in one sample sequenced in a study of T-cell reconstitution after alpha-beta-depleted transplantation in children. It was with unique molecular identifiers that the TCRbeta library was prepared. Each CDR3 protein is one row after TCRdb ran MiXCR on the PCR reads. The sample lists almost 600,000 distinct CDR3 sequences, roughly 27% seen once, with less than 40% in the top ten. The input for sequencing was PBMCs, taken before TCRalphabeta/CD19-depleted stem cell transplant. The source of these receptors is a boy under two years old with Wiskott-Aldrich syndrome, due to receive a stem cell transplant.

The chain has TRBV27 and TRBJ2-7, with 12 bases matching TRBD1. The CDR3 length is 16 residues. Per the germline V gene, CDR1 is MNHEY and CDR2 is SMNVEV (reference sequence). With 5 bases clipped from V and 6 bases from J, the junction kept 11 bases outside the gene matches. CDR3 coding DNA: TGTGCCAGCAGTACTTATGGGACAGGGGGCCCCCTCGAGCAGTACTTC. It translates to CASSTYGTGGPLEQYF.

To note about this clonotype: A single base separates this from a much larger clone, so it may be a read error. The rearrangement uses TRBV27 and TRBJ2-7; tentatively, D is TRBD1 or TRBD2 (5 bases each). CDR1 MNHEY and CDR2 SMNVEV come from the germline V gene (reference sequence). The CDR3 length is 13 residues. The V end was cut by 7 bases, the J end by 2 bases, with 12 bases between. The CDR3 spells CASTGIGAYEQYF. CDR3 bases: TGTGCCAGCACCGGGATAGGGGCCTACGAGCAGTACTTC.

This clonotype occurred a few times. J is TRBJ1-5 and V is TRBV5-1; TRBD1 is a possible D gene (5 bases). The CDR3 extends over 15 amino acids. The germline V gene has CDR1 SGHRS and CDR2 YFSETQ. V was clipped by 0 bases and J by 9 bases, with 16 bases between them. The CDR3 is CASSLEGAPQGPQHF. DNA of the CDR3: TGCGCCAGCAGCTTGGAAGGGGCCCCTCAGGGGCCCCAGCATTTT. Supplemented by reference TRBV5-1 and TRBJ1-5, the full variable domain reads KAGVTQTPRYLIKTRGQQVTLSCSPISGHRSVSWYQQTPGQGLQFLFEYFSETQRNKGNFPGRFSGRQFSNSRSEMNVSTLELGDSALYLCASSLEGAPQGPQHFGDGTRLSIL.

This sequence joins TRBV2 and TRBJ2-5, with D unclear. The CDR3 totals 15 residues. V dropped 7 bases and J dropped 2 bases, with 17 bases sitting between them. Germline CDR1 is SNHLY and CDR2 is FYNNEI. CDR3 coding DNA: TGTGCCAGCACTGGGCAGCGAATAACGCAAGAGACCCAGTACTTC. Translation: CASTGQRITQETQYF.

The chain joins TRBV30 to TRBJ2-3, with no clear D. V lost 0 bases and J 2 bases, leaving 6 bases between the germline ends. Germline V lookup: CDR1 GTSNPN, CDR2 SVGIG (reference sequence). The CDR3 covers 13 residues. The CDR3 loop is CAWSVPDTDTQYF. DNA for the CDR3: TGTGCCTGGAGTGTACCCGACACAGATACGCAGTATTTT.

This chain joins TRBV4-2 and TRBJ2-5; a weak D match, TRBD2 (6 bases). CDR3 length: 15 amino acids. From germline, CDR1 is LGHNA and CDR2 YNFKEQ. With 4 bases removed from V and 3 bases from J, the gap between germline ends came to 15 bases. The CDR3 DNA is TGTGCCAGCAGCCTTTCTACTAGCCCCGAAGAGACCCAGTACTTC. Encoded protein: CASSLSTSPEETQYF.

This clonotype has just a few counts. The V gene is TRBV18, the J gene TRBJ2-5; TRBD1 is a possible D gene (6 bases). Germline CDR1 KGHSH, CDR2 LQKENI. This CDR3 spans 15 amino acids. V lost 6 bases and J 1 base, leaving 15 bases between the germline ends. The CDR3 DNA reads TGTGCCAGCTCGGGCTTGACAGGCGGCCAAGAGACCCAGTACTTC. Amino acids: CASSGLTGGQETQYF.

The sample holds a few counts of this clonotype. The chain carries TRBV20-1 and TRBJ2-5; D ambiguous. Germline V gives CDR1 DFQATT, CDR2 SNEGSKA (reference sequence). V lost 1 base and J 5 bases, leaving 11 bases between the germline ends. The CDR3 length is 13 residues. In DNA form, the CDR3 reads TGCAGTGCTAGAGTGACTGGTGGGGAGACCCAGTACTTC. The encoded protein is CSARVTGGETQYF.

Comment on this clonotype: At one boundary the junction diverges from the germline segment, which might be a read error. J is TRBJ2-2 and V is TRBV20-1; D may correspond to TRBD1 or TRBD2 (5 bases each). CDR3 length: 15 residues. Germline V gene sequence: CDR1 DFQATT, CDR2 SNEGSKA (reference sequence). The CDR3 DNA sequence: TGCTGTGCTAGAGCTGGGGCGGGTGGCACCGGGGAGCTGTTTTTT. Translating it yields CCARAGAGGTGELFF.

The rearrangement links TRBV5-4 to TRBJ2-1; 7 bases map to TRBD2. The V gene's germline CDR1 is SGHNT and CDR2 YYREEE (reference sequence). The J segment lost 5 bases and the V segment lost 1 base, leaving 9 bases of the junction unmatched. This CDR3 is 16 amino acids long. The CDR3 loop is CASSLWGRGLNNEQFF. The CDR3, as DNA: TGTGCCAGCAGCTTGTGGGGGAGGGGTTTGAACAATGAGCAGTTCTTC.

V and J are TRBV12-3 or TRBV12-4 and TRBJ2-7, with unresolved D. Deletions cut 5 bases from V and 2 bases from J, with 7 bases between. The length of the CDR3 is 12 residues. CDR3 residues: CASSTRPYEQYF. Written as DNA, the CDR3 is TGTGCCAGCAGTACCCGCCCCTACGAGCAGTACTTC.

V is TRBV29-1 and J is TRBJ2-3; 9 nucleotides align to TRBD1. Germline V gene lookup returns CDR1 SQVTM and CDR2 ANQGSEA. The CDR3 is 15 amino acids. Germline trimming cut 6 bases from V and 2 bases from J; bases unmatched to any gene: 9. This CDR3 reads CSVPRYRGPTDTQYF. Written as DNA, the CDR3 is TGCAGCGTCCCGCGTTACAGGGGGCCCACAGATACGCAGTATTTT.

The rearrangement joins TRBV10-1 to TRBJ2-3; TRBD1 aligns across 12 bases. This CDR3 is built from 16 residues. Germline-derived CDR1 and CDR2 are WNHNN and SYGVQD (reference sequence). J gave up 5 bases and V 4 bases, and 7 bases lay outside the gene matches. The CDR3 reads CASSGPGTGGQDTQYF. CDR3 nucleotide sequence: TGCGCCAGCAGTGGCCCCGGGACAGGGGGCCAAGATACGCAGTATTTT.

This clonotype was found many times. V is TRBV5-1 and J is TRBJ2-7; no clear D. The CDR3 consists of 14 residues. The V gene lost 0 bases and the J gene lost 0 bases, with 7 bases spanning the gap. Germline V gives CDR1 SGHRS, CDR2 YFSETQ. Here the CDR3 DNA reads TGCGCCAGCAGCTTGGATCGTACCTCCTACGAGCAGTACTTC. This translates into CASSLDRTSYEQYF.

This clonotype was observed at least ten times. The chain couples TRBV5-1 to TRBJ2-7, with D maybe TRBD1 (6 bases). CDR3 length: 16 residues. Germline values: CDR1 SGHRS, CDR2 YFSETQ. Trimming pared 0 bases from V and 0 bases from J, leaving 13 bases between. Here the CDR3 DNA reads TGCGCCAGCAGCTTGGTCCCCCAGGGGAGCTCCTACGAGCAGTACTTC. Amino acids: CASSLVPQGSSYEQYF.

This clonotype came up a few times. The rearrangement uses TRBV5-1 and TRBJ2-1; 14 bases fit TRBD2. The ends lost 0 bases at V and 2 bases at J; junction bases unmatched: 4. CDR1 SGHRS and CDR2 YFSETQ come from the germline V gene. The CDR3 is 18 amino acids. The CDR3 bases are TGCGCCAGCAGCTTGGGACTAGCGGGAGGGCCCCCCTACAATGAGCAGTTCTTC. This gives the protein CASSLGLAGGPPYNEQFF.

This chain uses TRBV28 with TRBJ2-1; TRBD1 aligns across 8 bases. Germline V CDR1 and CDR2: MDHEN, SYDVKM. Losses at the gene ends were 6 bases for V and 7 bases for J; bases not matched to a gene: 14. CDR3 length equals 16 residues. CDR3 sequence reads: CASSSSAGGDGNEQFF. The CDR3 DNA is TGTGCCAGCAGCTCCTCAGCAGGGGGCGATGGTAATGAGCAGTTCTTC.

There are a few counts of this clonotype. This chain connects TRBV18 to TRBJ1-1, with no clear D. Germline CDR1 and CDR2: KGHSH and LQKENI. V was cut by 6 bases and J by 4 bases, with 12 bases left in between. The CDR3 totals 13 residues. CDR3 in DNA: TGTGCCAGCTCTAGCGGACGGGGCACTGAAGCTTTCTTT. This gives the protein CASSSGRGTEAFF.

This clonotype was seen more than once but under ten times. This chain links TRBV20-1 with TRBJ2-5; TRBD1 might be the D (5 bases). The CDR3 loop spans 12 amino acids. Germline-derived CDR1 and CDR2 are DFQATT and SNEGSKA (reference sequence). V was trimmed by 3 bases and J by 7 bases, leaving 12 bases between them. CDR3 amino acids: CSASSRVGTQYF. DNA for the CDR3: TGCAGTGCTAGTTCCAGGGTGGGGACCCAGTACTTC.

This clonotype was detected a few times. The chain combines TRBV24-1 with TRBJ2-3, with D unclear. CDR1 and CDR2 from the germline V gene are KGHDR and SFDVKD. Trimming cost V 7 bases and J 4 bases, with 20 bases left between them. The CDR3 length is 16 residues. The CDR3 is CATSLGSVSVADTQYF. In nucleotides, the CDR3 is TGTGCCACCAGCTTAGGGTCCGTCTCCGTCGCAGATACGCAGTATTTT.

This clonotype turned up a few times. V is TRBV10-3 and J is TRBJ1-1; 9 bases match TRBD1. Germline CDR1 and CDR2: ENHRY and SYGVKD. This CDR3 has 15 residues. V lost 3 bases and J lost 0; bases outside the gene matches: 2. As DNA, the CDR3 is TGTGCCATCAGTGATGGACAGGGGATGAACACTGAAGCTTTCTTT. The encoded protein is CAISDGQGMNTEAFF.